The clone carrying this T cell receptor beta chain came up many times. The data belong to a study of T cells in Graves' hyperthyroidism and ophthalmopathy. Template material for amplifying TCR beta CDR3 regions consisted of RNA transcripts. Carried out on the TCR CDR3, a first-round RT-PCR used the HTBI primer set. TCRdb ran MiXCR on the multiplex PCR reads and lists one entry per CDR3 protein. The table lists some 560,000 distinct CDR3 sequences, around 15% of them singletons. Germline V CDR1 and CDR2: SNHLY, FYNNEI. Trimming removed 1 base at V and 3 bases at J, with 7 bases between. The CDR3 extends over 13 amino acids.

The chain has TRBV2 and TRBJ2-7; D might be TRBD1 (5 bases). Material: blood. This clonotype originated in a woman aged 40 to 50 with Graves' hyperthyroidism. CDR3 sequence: CASSEGDSYEQYF. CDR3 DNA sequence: TGTGCCAGCAGTGAAGGCGACAGCTACGAGCAGTACTTC.